Shown below are 10 T cell receptor beta chains from a single sample sequenced in a study of Ad26.COV2.S vaccination and SARS-CoV-2 variants (dated by TCRdb to about 2021). Explained via the paper, the treatment or condition label denotes: around 19 received Ad26.COV2.S at low or high dose, single or two shots; roughly five received placebo; per-sample allocation not given. Repertoires of vaccine and placebo recipients were sequenced from samples taken on day 63 after the first injection. The library relied on the immunoSEQ multiplex PCR assay. The table was pulled from immuneACCESS by TCRdb, which kept in-frame rearrangements only. Such tables lose some clones; where checked, under half of the loss comes from unresolved V genes, and the rest has no known cause. The sample has 350,000 to 500,000 clones on record, roughly 91% of them singletons. The ten largest clones represent roughly 4.3% of the sample.

The input for sequencing was peripheral blood, taken in a trial of Ad26.COV2.S vaccine versus placebo. The source is a person between 18 and 60 years old who received the Ad26.COV2.S COVID-19 vaccine or a placebo.

The genes are TRBV19 and TRBJ2-5; D remains unclear. V lost 8 bases, J lost 5 bases, and 15 bases lay in between. The CDR3 length is 13 residues. Germline V gene sequence: CDR1 LNHDA, CDR2 SQIVND (reference sequence). This chain's CDR3 is CASGDLARETQYF. CDR3 in DNA: TGTGCCAGTGGAGACTTAGCTCGCGAGACCCAGTACTTC.

The J gene is TRBJ1-1, the V gene TRBV5-1; D ambiguous. Trimming removed 4 bases at V and 3 bases at J, with 16 bases between. The length of the CDR3 is 15 residues. The germline gives CDR1 SGHRS, CDR2 YFSETQ. The CDR3 region is CASSALQKTDTEAFF. CDR3 bases: TGCGCCAGCAGCGCACTACAGAAAACGGACACTGAAGCTTTCTTT.

This sequence joins TRBV7-9 and TRBJ1-2, with 8 bases lining up with TRBD1. The germline V gene encodes CDR1 SEHNR and CDR2 FQNEAQ (reference sequence). V trimming: 1 base; J trimming: 4 bases; junction bases outside the gene matches: 8. CDR3 length equals 16 residues. The CDR3 is CASSLDQGAAGYGYTF. For the CDR3, the DNA is TGTGCCAGCAGCTTAGACCAGGGGGCAGCGGGCTATGGCTACACCTTC.

The chain joins TRBV3-1 (or the pseudogene TRBV3-2) to TRBJ2-5; D is possibly TRBD2 (8 bases). The CDR3 loop spans 15 amino acids. The germline CDR1 and CDR2 sequences are LGHDT and YNNKEL (reference sequence). Between the trimmed V and J ends, which lost 4 bases and 5 bases, there was a span of 17 bases. The CDR3, as DNA: TGTGCCAGCAGCCCCGGTTTAGCGGGACAGGAGACCCAGTACTTC. Its protein product is CASSPGLAGQETQYF.

CDR3 sequence: CASKSRQGTEAFF. In DNA form, the CDR3 reads TGTGCCAGTAAATCTCGACAGGGCACTGAAGCTTTCTTT. This chain uses TRBV19 with TRBJ1-1; TRBD1 aligns across 7 bases. V lost 7 bases, J lost 4 bases, and 6 bases stayed unmatched. The length of the CDR3 is 13 residues. Germline lookup yields CDR1 LNHDA and CDR2 SQIVND (reference sequence).

Only a few counts were recorded for this clone. J is TRBJ2-7 and V is TRBV6-2 or TRBV6-3; perhaps TRBD2 as D (5 bases). Between the trimmed V and J ends, which lost 2 bases and 4 bases, there was a span of 12 bases. This CDR3 has 14 amino acids. Germline-derived CDR1 and CDR2 are MNHEY and SVGEGT. CDR3 sequence reads: CASSYGAVSYEQYF. CDR3 nucleotide sequence: TGTGCCAGCAGTTACGGAGCGGTGAGTTACGAGCAGTACTTC.

The chain's CDR3 is CASSPRGVIQETQYF. The CDR3 region has the DNA TGTGCCAGCAGCCCTCGAGGGGTAATTCAAGAGACCCAGTACTTC. The chain employs TRBV5-4 and TRBJ2-5; D is perhaps TRBD1 or TRBD2 (5 bases each). Trimming shortened V by 4 bases and J by 2 bases, and 15 bases separated the two germline ends. The CDR3 spans 15 residues. Germline assignment: CDR1 SGHNT and CDR2 YYREEE (reference sequence).

The sample holds a few counts of this clone. Written as DNA, the CDR3 is TGTGCCAGCAGGGGGACAGGGCGGGGGCCAGATACGCAGTATTTT. Amino acids: CASRGTGRGPDTQYF. The rearrangement joins TRBV6-5 to TRBJ2-3; the match to TRBD1 covers 9 bases. This CDR3 contains 15 residues. The germline V gene encodes CDR1 MNHEY and CDR2 SVGAGI. After removal of 6 bases from V and 4 bases from J, the junction contained 8 bases not matched to a gene.

The chain recombines TRBV24-1 with TRBJ2-3; TRBD1 might be the D (6 bases). V lost 4 bases, J lost 1 base, and 14 bases lay in between. Germline CDR1 reads KGHDR; CDR2 reads SFDVKD. The CDR3 has 16 residues. This CDR3 is CATSEHRDTGTDTQYF. CDR3 nucleotides: TGTGCCACCAGTGAACACCGGGACACCGGCACAGATACGCAGTATTTT.

The gene calls are TRBV28 and TRBJ2-7, with no clear D. Trimming cost V 6 bases and J 6 bases, with 18 bases left between them. The CDR3 extends over 14 amino acids. Germline V gene lookup returns CDR1 MDHEN and CDR2 SYDVKM. In nucleotides, the CDR3 is TGTGCCAGCAGCCACCACGCCACCTCCGGCGAGCAGTACTTC. It is translated as CASSHHATSGEQYF.